The T cell receptor beta chain described here comes from a study of blood T cells in healthy people across ages. This clonotype came up a few times. Antigen unknown. The CDR3 extends over 17 amino acids. V shed 1 base and J shed 0 bases, with 10 bases lying between them. A second PCR of 7 to 11 cycles used a sample-barcoded 5' primer and a J-beta primer mix. Tags on each cDNA molecule came from a template-switch adaptor with 12 random nucleotides. TCRdb redid the calling of the 5' RACE reads with MiXCR, one entry per CDR3 protein. The sample carries 1.2 million to 1.5 million distinct CDR3 sequences, 59% recorded once. The study, taken as a whole, reports: A strong correlation was seen between TCR beta diversity and naive T cell percentage.

The source of this sequence is a man between 18 and 29 years old in good health. The chain is built from TRBV12-3 or TRBV12-4 and TRBJ1-6, with D maybe TRBD1 (5 bases). Input material: blood. Written as DNA, the CDR3 is TGTGCCAGCAGTTTAGAGGACACAAGCTCCTATAATTCACCCCTCCACTTT. This encodes CASSLEDTSSYNSPLHF.